Given below is one T cell receptor beta chain in context. The source of the sample is a study of blood T cell repertoires in COVID-19. Study as a whole: Samples of COVID-19 (acute and convalescent) were obtained from the United States, Italy and Spain. The analysed material was cDNA or gDNA that came from T cells, B-cell-depleted T cells, or PBMCs.

As processed by the authors: Nucleated cell counts were estimated from reference gene primer amplification. The protocol was immunoSEQ multiplex PCR, while the TCRdb copy is restricted to in-frame clones and leaves out a portion. V, J and clone size were drawn from that table, and D and trimming were deduced from the DNA. The sample holds about 250,000 clones, approximately 89% seen once. V gave up 2 bases and J gave up 9 bases; unmatched junction bases: 10. Germline V lookup: CDR1 SGHNT, CDR2 YYREEE (reference sequence). The CDR3 sequence is 15 residues long. The receptor was isolated from a woman in her sixties who had recovered from COVID-19. Sequencing was performed on peripheral blood. The chain is built from TRBV5-4 and TRBJ2-1, with 8 positions matching TRBD2. Written as DNA, the CDR3 is TGTGCCAGCAGCTTCTCTGGACTAGCTAAGGGTGAGCAGTTCTTC. Amino acid sequence: CASSFSGLAKGEQFF.